A single sample gave rise to the 7 T cell receptor beta chains below, sequenced in a study of T cell changes during pregnancy in multiple sclerosis. Profiled with immunoSEQ multiplex PCR; TCRdb holds only in-frame clones, not every one. Of about 31,000 clones listed, approximately 94% are singletons. The sequencing used CD4+ T cells from peripheral blood mononuclear cells, collected in the second trimester of pregnancy. The receptors were gathered from a female donor with multiple sclerosis, enrolled in a pregnancy study.

This chain connects TRBV7-3 to TRBJ2-6; no reliable D call. CDR1 and CDR2 (germline): SGHTA, FQGTGA. The CDR3 contains 18 residues. The ends were cut back, 3 bases at V and 0 bases at J, with 15 bases in the middle. This CDR3 is CASSLGHSKLSGANVLTF. DNA for the CDR3: TGTGCCAGCAGCTTGGGCCACTCGAAGCTCTCTGGGGCCAACGTCCTGACTTTC.

The rearrangement joins TRBV7-9 to TRBJ2-4; D ambiguous. The CDR3 runs to 14 residues. Germline V gene sequence: CDR1 SEHNR, CDR2 FQNEAQ (reference sequence). The V and J ends lost 1 base and 5 bases respectively, with 9 bases between them. CDR3 bases: TGTGCCAGCAGCTTAGGGGCCAACCAAAACATTCAGTACTTC. Its protein product is CASSLGANQNIQYF.

J is TRBJ1-2 and V is TRBV19; D not certain. Germline V gene lookup returns CDR1 LNHDA and CDR2 SQIVND (reference sequence). CDR3 size: 14 residues. The V gene lost 5 bases and the J gene lost 4 bases, with 14 bases spanning the gap. In nucleotides, the CDR3 is TGTGCCAGTAGTTCCGCAGGCCCCATCTATGGCTACACCTTC. Protein product: CASSSAGPIYGYTF.

J is TRBJ1-4 and V is TRBV7-2, with D maybe TRBD1 (6 bases). Per germline, CDR1 SGHTA and CDR2 FQGNSA. V dropped 5 bases and J dropped 0 bases, with 13 bases sitting between them. This CDR3 has 16 residues. CDR3 region: CASSPQGGATNEKLFF. The DNA for the CDR3 is TGTGCCAGCAGCCCCCAAGGGGGGGCAACTAATGAAAAACTGTTTTTT. Drawing the rest from reference TRBV7-2 and TRBJ1-4, the complete variable domain is GAGVSQSPSNKVTEKGKDVELRCDPISGHTALYWYRQSLGQGLEFLIYFQGNSAPDKSGLPSDRFSAERTGGSVSTLTIQRTQQEDSAVYLCASSPQGGATNEKLFFGSGTQLSVL.

This rearrangement joins TRBV19 to TRBJ2-2; the match to TRBD2 covers 13 bases. CDR3 length: 16 residues. Germline V lookup: CDR1 LNHDA, CDR2 SQIVND (reference sequence). The V gene end was trimmed by 6 bases and the J gene end by 6 bases; junction bases not matched to a gene: 7. CDR3 coding DNA: TGTGCCAGTAGCCAGACTAGCGGGAGGCTGGCCGGGGAGCTGTTTTTT. Amino acid sequence: CASSQTSGRLAGELFF. The whole variable domain, remainder taken from reference TRBV19 and TRBJ2-2, is DGGITQSPKYLFRKEGQNVTLSCEQNLNHDAMYWYRQDPGQGLRLIYYSQIVNDFQKGDIAEGYSVSREKKESFPLTVTSAQKNPTAFYLCASSQTSGRLAGELFFGEGSRLTVL.

CDR3 loop: CASRGTANYGYTF. In DNA form, the CDR3 reads TGTGCCAGCAGGGGGACAGCTAACTATGGCTACACCTTC. V usage is TRBV6-5 and J usage is TRBJ1-2; 7 nucleotides align to TRBD1. CDR1 is MNHEY and CDR2 is SVGAGI in the germline V gene. Trimming cost V 6 bases and J 0 bases; bases outside gene matches: 1. The CDR3 totals 13 residues.

The rearrangement joins TRBV6-1 to TRBJ1-2; weak D call: TRBD1 (5 bases). The germline V gene encodes CDR1 MNHNS and CDR2 SASEGT. The CDR3 sequence is 14 residues long. Trimming shortened V by 5 bases and J by 3 bases, and 13 bases separated the two germline ends. CDR3 nucleotide sequence: TGTGCCAGCAGTCTAGGGGACTCCTACTATGGCTACACCTTC. Its protein is CASSLGDSYYGYTF.